This T cell receptor beta chain is from a study of shared clonotypes between healthy human individuals. Across the whole study: The donors, two women and a few men, were aged 18 to 49.

This CDR3 spans 12 amino acids. The ends were cut back, 1 base at V and 3 bases at J, with 2 bases in the middle. CDR1 SGHDT and CDR2 YYEEEE come from the germline V gene. A split of CD4+ cells into CD45RA+ naive and CD45RA-negative memory subsets was performed. At deep level, the assay was performed. Libraries were prepared by immunoSEQ multiplex PCR; TCRdb keeps only in-frame clonotypes and omits some of them. The sample includes roughly 1,600,000 clones, roughly 98.5% of them seen just once. The sequenced material came from naive CD4+ T cells sorted from blood. As to subset: CD45RA+ positively selected. V is TRBV5-6 and J is TRBJ1-5; D not certain. The origin of this receptor is a man in his thirties or forties in good health. CDR3 sequence reads: CASSLNNQPQHF. For the CDR3, the DNA is TGTGCCAGCAGCTTGAACAATCAGCCCCAGCATTTT.